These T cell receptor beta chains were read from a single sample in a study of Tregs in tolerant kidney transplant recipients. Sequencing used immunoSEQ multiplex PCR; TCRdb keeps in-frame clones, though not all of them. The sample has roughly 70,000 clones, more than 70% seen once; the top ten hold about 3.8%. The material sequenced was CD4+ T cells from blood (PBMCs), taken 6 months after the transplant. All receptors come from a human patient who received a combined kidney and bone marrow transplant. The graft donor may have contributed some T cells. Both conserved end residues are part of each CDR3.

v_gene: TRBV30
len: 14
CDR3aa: CAWSRSGRRDTQYF

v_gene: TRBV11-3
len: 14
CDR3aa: CASSLYGTGGTQYF

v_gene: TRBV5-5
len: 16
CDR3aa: CASSFFSSSGANVLTF

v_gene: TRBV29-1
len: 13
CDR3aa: CSVFQTANTEAFF

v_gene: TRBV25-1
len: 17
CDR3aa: CASSEWTGGVRQETQYF

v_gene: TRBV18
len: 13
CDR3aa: CASCPVYNSPLHF

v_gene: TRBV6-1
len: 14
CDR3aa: CASLDRGSSYEQYF

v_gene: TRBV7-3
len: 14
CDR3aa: CASSSDRGPGELFF

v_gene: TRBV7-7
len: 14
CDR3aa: CASSLERFQETQYF

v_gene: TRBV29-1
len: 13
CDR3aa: CSVRQTGAYEQYF

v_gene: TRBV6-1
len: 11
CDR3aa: CASSVQYGYTF

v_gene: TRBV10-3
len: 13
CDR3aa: CAISGTGSYEQYF

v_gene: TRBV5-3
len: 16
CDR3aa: CARSPGLKGASYEQYF

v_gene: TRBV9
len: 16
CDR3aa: CASSVRLAGVTGELFF

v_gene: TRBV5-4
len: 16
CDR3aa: CASSPGTSGRGNEQFF

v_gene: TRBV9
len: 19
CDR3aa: CASSVDEGSGGARRETQYF

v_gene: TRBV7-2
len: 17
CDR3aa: CASSALGGAQGNQPQHF

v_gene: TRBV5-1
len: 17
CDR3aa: CASSSDVLAGVSETQYF

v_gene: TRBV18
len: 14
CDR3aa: CASSEQGFDQPQHF

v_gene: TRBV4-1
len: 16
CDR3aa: CASSPSSSGGALTQYF

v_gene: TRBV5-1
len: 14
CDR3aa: CASSLATGPDTQYF

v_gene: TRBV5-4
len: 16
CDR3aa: CASSLDAGTSPYEQYF

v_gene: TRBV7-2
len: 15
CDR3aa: CASSLASGVERGYTF

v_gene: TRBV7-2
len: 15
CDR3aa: CASSLSGSGANVLTF

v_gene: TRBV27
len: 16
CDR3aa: CASRRRWTGGTDTQYF

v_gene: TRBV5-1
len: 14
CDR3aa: CASSSGWTTDTQYF

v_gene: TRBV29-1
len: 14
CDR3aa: CSVYTGGNTDTQYF

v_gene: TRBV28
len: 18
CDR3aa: CASSFRIEGGRSSYEQYF

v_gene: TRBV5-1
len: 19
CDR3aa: CASSLVFGQGAVTNEKLFF

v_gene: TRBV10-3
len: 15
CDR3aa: CAISDLGQGGDGYTF

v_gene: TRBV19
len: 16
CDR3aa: CASSWTYGSGANVLTF

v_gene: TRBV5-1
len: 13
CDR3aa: CASSREVQETQYF

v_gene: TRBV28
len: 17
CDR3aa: CASSLGLAGDLREGQYF

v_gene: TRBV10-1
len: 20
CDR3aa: CASSDWGRDRVGYCRAEAFF

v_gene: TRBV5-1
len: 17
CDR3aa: CASSSIFTGGTNEKLFF

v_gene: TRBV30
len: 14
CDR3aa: CAWSGLAGRDTQYF

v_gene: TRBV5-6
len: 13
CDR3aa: CASRARGTGELFF

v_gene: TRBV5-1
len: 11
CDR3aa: CASSLDSGYTF

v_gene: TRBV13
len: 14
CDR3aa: CASSSDRGFYTQYF

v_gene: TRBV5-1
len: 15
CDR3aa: CASSLASTGYYEQFF